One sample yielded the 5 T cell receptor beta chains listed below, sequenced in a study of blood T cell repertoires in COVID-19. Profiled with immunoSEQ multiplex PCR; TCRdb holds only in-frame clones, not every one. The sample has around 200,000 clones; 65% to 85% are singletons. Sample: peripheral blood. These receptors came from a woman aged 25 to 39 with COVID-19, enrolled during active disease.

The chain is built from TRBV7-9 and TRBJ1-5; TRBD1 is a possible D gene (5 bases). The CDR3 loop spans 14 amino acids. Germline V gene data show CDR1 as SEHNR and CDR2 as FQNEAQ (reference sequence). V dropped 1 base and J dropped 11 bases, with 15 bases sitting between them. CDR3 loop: CASSLEITGGTQHF. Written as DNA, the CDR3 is TGTGCCAGCAGCTTAGAAATCACAGGTGGGACCCAGCATTTT. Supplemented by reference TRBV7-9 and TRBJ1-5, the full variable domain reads DTGVSQNPRHKITKRGQNVTFRCDPISEHNRLYWYRQTLGQGPEFLTYFQNEAQLEKSRLLSDRFSAERPKGSFSTLEIQRTEQGDSAMYLCASSLEITGGTQHFGDGTRLSIL.

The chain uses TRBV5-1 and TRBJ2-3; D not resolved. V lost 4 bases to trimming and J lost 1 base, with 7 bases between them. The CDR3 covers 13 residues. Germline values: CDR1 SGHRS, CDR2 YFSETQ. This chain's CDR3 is CASSVRRTDTQYF. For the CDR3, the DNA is TGCGCCAGCAGCGTCAGGCGCACAGATACGCAGTATTTT. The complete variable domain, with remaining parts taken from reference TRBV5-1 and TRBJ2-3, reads KAGVTQTPRYLIKTRGQQVTLSCSPISGHRSVSWYQQTPGQGLQFLFEYFSETQRNKGNFPGRFSGRQFSNSRSEMNVSTLELGDSALYLCASSVRRTDTQYFGPGTRLTVL.

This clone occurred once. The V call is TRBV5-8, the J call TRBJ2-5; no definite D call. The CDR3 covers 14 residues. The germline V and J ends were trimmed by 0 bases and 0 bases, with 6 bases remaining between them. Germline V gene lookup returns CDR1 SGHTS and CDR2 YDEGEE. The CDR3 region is CASSLVPYQETQYF. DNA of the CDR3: TGTGCCAGCAGCTTGGTCCCGTACCAAGAGACCCAGTACTTC.

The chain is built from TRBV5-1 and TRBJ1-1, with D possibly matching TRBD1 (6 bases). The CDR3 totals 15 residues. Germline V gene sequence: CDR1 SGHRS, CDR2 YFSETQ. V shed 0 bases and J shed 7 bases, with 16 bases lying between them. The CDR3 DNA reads TGCGCCAGCAGCTTGGGTTCGGCCCGGACAGTTGAAGCTTTCTTT. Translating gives CASSLGSARTVEAFF.

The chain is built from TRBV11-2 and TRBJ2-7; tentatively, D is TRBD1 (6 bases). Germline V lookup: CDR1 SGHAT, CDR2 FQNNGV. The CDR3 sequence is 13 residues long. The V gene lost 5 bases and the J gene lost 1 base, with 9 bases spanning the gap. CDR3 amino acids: CASSRQASYEQYF. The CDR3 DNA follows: TGTGCCAGCAGCCGACAGGCGTCCTACGAGCAGTACTTC.